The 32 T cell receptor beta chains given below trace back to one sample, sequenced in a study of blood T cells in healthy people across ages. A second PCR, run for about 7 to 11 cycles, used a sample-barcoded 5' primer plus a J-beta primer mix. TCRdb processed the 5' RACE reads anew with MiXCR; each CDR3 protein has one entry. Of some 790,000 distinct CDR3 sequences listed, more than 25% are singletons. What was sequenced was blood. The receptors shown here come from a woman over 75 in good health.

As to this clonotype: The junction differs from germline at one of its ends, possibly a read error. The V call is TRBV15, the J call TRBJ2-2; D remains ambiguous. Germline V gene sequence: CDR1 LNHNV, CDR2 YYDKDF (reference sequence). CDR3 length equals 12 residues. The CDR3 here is CAASPRPGELFF. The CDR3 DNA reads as TGTGCCGCCAGCCCCCGGCCCGGGGAGCTGTTTTTT.

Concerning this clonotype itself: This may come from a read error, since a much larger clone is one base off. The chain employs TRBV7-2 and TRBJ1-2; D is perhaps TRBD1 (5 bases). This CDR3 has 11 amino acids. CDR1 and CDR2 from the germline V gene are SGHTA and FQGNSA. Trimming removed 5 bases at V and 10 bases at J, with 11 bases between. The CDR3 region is CASSQGRHYTF. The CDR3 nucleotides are TGTGCCAGCAGCCAGGGACGCCACTACACCTTC. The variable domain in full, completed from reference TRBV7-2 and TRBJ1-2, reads GAGVSQSPSNKVTEKGKDVELRCDPISGHTALYWYRQSLGQGLEFLIYFQGNSAPDKSGLPSDRFSAERTGGSVSTLTIQRTQQEDSAVYLCASSQGRHYTFGSGTRLTVV.

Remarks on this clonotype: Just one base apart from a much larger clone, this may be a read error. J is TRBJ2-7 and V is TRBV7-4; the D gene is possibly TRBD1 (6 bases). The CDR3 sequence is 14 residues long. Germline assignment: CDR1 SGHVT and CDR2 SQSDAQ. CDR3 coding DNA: TGTGCCAGCAGCCAGGGCGCAGGGGCCTACGAGCAGGACTTC. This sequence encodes CASSQGAGAYEQDF.

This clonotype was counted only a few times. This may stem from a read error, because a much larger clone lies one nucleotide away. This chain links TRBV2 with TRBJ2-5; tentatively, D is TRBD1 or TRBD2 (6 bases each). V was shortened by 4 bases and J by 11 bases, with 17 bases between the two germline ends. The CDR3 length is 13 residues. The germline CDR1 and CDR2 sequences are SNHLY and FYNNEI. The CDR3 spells CASSGWGASEQYF. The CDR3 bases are TGTGCCAGCAGTGGGTGGGGGGCATCTGAGCAGTACTTC.

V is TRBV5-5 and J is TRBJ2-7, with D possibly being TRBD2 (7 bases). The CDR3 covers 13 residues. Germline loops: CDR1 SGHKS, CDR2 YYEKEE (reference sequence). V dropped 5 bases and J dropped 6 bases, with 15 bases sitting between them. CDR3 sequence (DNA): TGTGCCAGCAGGCTTGGGGGGGGCGGCGAGCAGTACTTC. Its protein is CASRLGGGGEQYF.

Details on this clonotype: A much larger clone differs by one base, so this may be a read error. The CDR3 here is CASSERRGSYNEQYF. The CDR3 nucleotides read TGTGCCAGCAGTGAAAGGCGAGGCTCCTACAATGAGCAGTACTTC. The chain joins TRBV2 to TRBJ2-1; the D is unclear. The closer fit of TRBJ2-7 to the DNA end suggests the J call may be wrong. The CDR3 is 15 residues long. Germline V CDR1 and CDR2: SNHLY, FYNNEI.

The CDR3 loop is CSVEGDSYGYTF. The CDR3 nucleotides are TGCAGCGTTGAAGGGGACAGCTATGGCTACACCTTC. The genes are TRBV29-1 and TRBJ1-2, with TRBD1 matching over 7 bases. CDR3 size: 12 residues. Per germline, CDR1 SQVTM and CDR2 ANQGSEA. V gave up 1 base and J gave up 4 bases; unmatched junction bases: 0.

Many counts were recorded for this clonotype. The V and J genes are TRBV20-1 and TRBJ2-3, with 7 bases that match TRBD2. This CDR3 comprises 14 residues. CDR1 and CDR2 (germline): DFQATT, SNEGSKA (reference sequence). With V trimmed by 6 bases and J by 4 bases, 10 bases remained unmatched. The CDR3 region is CSARLADGADTQYF. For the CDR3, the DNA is TGCAGTGCCAGACTAGCTGATGGGGCAGATACGCAGTATTTT.

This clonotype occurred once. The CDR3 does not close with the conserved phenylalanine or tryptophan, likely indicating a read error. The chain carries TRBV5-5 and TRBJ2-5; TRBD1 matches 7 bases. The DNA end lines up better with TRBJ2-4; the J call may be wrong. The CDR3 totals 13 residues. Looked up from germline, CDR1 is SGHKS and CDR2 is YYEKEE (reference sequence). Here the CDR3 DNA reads TGTGCCAGCAGCCGGGACAGCCAAAACATTCAGTACAGC. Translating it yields CASSRDSQNIQYS.

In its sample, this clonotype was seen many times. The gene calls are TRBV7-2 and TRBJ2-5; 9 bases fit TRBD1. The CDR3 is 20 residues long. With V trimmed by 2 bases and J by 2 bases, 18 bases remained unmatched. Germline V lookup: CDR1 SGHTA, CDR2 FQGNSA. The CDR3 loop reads CASSLFFLRSRTGEQETQYF. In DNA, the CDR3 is TGTGCCAGCAGCTTATTCTTTCTTCGATCCAGGACAGGGGAACAAGAGACCCAGTACTTC.

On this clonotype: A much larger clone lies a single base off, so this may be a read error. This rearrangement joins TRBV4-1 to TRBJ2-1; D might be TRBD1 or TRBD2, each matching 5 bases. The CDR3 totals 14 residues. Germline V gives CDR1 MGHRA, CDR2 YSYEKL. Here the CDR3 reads CASSQEWGNNERFF. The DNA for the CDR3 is TGCGCCAGCAGCCAAGAATGGGGGAACAATGAGCGGTTCTTC.

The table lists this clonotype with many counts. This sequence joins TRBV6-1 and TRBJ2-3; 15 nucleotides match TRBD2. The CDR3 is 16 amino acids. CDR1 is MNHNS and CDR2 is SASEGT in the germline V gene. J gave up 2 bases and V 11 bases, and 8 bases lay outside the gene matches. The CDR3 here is CAHGLAGGTLTDTQYF. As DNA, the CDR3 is TGTGCCCACGGACTAGCGGGGGGGACCCTCACAGATACGCAGTATTTT.

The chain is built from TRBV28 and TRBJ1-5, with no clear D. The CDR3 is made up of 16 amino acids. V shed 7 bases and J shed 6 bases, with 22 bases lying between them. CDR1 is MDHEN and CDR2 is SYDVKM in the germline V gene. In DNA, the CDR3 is TGTGCCAGCACCTCCCAGGTCTTTCAGTATCGTCAGCCCCAGCATTTT. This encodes CASTSQVFQYRQPQHF.

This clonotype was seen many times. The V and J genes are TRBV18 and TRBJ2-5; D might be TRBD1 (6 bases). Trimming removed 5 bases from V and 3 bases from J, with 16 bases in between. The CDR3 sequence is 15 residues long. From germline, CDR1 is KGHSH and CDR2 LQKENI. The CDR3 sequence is CASSNTQGSEETQYF. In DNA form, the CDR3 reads TGTGCCAGCTCAAATACACAGGGATCCGAAGAGACCCAGTACTTC.

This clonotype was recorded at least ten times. The CDR3 loop is CSAAGGAYMETQYF. The CDR3 nucleotides read TGCAGTGCTGCAGGGGGCGCTTATATGGAGACCCAGTACTTC. V gene TRBV20-1 combines with J gene TRBJ2-5, with 8 bases matching TRBD1. V gave up 5 bases and J gave up 5 bases; unmatched junction bases: 10. This CDR3 is 14 amino acids long. Germline-derived CDR1 and CDR2 are DFQATT and SNEGSKA (reference sequence).

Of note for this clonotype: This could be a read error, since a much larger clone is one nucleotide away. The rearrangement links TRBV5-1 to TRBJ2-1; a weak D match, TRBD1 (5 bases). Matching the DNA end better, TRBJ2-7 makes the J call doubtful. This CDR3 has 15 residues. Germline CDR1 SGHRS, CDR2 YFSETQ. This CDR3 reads CASSFSAGSYNEQYF. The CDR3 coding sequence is TGCGCCAGCAGCTTCTCGGCAGGGTCATACAATGAGCAGTACTTC.

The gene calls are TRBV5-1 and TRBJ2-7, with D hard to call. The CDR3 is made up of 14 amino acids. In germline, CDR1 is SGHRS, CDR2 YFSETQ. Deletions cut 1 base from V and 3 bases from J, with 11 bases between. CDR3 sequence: CASSLTVASYEQYF. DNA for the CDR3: TGCGCCAGCAGCTTGACGGTGGCTAGCTACGAGCAGTACTTC.

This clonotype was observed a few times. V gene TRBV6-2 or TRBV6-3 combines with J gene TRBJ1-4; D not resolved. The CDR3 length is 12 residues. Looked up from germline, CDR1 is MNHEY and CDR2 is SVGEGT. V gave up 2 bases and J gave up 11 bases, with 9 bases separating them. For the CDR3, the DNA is TGTGCCAGCAGTTACCAAGTGGGGAAACTGTTTTTT. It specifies CASSYQVGKLFF.

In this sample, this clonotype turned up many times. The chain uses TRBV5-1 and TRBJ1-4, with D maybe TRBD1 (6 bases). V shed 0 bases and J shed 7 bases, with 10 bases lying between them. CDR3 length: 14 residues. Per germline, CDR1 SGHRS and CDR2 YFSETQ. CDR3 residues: CASSLVGGGEKLFF. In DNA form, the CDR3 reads TGCGCCAGCAGCTTGGTGGGGGGCGGTGAAAAACTGTTTTTT.

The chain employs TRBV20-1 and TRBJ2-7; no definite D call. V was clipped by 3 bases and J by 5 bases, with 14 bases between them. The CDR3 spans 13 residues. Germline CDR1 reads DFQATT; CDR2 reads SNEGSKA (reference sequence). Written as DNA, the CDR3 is TGCAGTGCTAGTTTGCTGGGGATGCACGAGCAGTACTTC. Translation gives CSASLLGMHEQYF.

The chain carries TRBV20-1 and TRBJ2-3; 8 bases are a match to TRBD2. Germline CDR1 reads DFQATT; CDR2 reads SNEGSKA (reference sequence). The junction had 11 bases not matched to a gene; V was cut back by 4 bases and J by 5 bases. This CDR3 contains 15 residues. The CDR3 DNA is TGCAGTGCTACCGGGGTAGCGGGGTATGGAGATACGCAGTATTTT. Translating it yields CSATGVAGYGDTQYF.

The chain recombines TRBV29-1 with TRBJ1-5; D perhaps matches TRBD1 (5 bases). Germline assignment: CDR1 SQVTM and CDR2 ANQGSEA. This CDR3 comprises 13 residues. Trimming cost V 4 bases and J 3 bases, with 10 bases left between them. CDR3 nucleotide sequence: TGCAGCGTTGTAGAGGGGCCCAATCAGCCCCAGCATTTT. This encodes CSVVEGPNQPQHF.

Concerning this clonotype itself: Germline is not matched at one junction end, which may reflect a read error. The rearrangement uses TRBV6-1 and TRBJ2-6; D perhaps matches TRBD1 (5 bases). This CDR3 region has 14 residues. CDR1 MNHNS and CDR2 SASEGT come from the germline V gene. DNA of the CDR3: TGTGCCAGCAGCTCGAGCTCTGGGGCCAACGTCCGGACTTTC. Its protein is CASSSSSGANVRTF.

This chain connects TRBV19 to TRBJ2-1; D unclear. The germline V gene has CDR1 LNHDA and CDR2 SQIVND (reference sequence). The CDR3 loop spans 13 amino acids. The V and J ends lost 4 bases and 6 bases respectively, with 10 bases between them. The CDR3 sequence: CASSKPSVNEQFF. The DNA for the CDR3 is TGTGCCAGTAGTAAGCCTTCGGTCAATGAGCAGTTCTTC.

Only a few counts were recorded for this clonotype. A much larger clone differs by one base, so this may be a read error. The CDR3 here is CASSPRASGANEQYF. The DNA of the CDR3 is TGTGCCAGCAGCCCTAGGGCTAGCGGGGCCAATGAGCAGTACTTC. The chain couples TRBV9 to TRBJ2-5; 9 nucleotides align to TRBD2. Trimming took 4 bases from V and 11 from J; bases not matched to a gene: 15. The germline V gene encodes CDR1 SGDLS and CDR2 YYNGEE. The CDR3 consists of 15 residues.

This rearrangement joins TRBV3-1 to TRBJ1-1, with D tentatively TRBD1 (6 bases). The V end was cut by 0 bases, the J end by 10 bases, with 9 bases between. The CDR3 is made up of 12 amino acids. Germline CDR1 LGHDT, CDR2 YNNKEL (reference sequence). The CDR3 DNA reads TGTGCCAGCAGCCAAGATATGGGGGCAGCTTTCTTT. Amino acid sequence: CASSQDMGAAFF.

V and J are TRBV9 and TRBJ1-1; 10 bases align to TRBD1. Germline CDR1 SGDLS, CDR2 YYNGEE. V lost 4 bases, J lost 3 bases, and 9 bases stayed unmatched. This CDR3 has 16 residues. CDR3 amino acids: CASSTRDRGRYTEAFF. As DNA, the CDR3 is TGTGCCAGCAGCACCCGGGACAGGGGAAGATACACTGAAGCTTTCTTT.

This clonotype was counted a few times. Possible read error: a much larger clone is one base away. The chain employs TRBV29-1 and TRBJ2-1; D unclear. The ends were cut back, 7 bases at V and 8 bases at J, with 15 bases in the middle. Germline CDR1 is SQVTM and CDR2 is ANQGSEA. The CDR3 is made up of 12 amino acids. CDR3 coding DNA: TGCAGCGGTCTAGGTTTGGGGTATGAGCAGTTCTTC. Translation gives CSGLGLGYEQFF.

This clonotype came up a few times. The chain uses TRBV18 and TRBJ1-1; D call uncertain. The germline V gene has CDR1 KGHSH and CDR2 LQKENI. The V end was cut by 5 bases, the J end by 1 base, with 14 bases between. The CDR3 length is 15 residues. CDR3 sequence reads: CASSSPGVRNTEAFF. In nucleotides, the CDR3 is TGTGCCAGCTCATCCCCGGGAGTTCGGAACACTGAAGCTTTCTTT.

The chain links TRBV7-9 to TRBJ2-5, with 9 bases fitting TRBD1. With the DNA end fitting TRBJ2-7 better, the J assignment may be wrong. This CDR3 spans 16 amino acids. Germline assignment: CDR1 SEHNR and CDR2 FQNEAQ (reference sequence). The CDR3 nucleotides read TGTGCCAGCAGCTTGTTTCGGACAGGGGATCCCAACGAGCAGTACTTC. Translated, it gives CASSLFRTGDPNEQYF.

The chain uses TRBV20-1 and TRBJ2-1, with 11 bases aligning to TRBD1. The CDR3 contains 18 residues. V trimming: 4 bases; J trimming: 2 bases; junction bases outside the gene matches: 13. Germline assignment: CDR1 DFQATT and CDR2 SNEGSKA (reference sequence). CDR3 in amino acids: CSATRTGGMSSAYNEQFF. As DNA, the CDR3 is TGCAGTGCTACAAGGACAGGGGGCATGAGTAGCGCCTACAATGAGCAGTTCTTC.

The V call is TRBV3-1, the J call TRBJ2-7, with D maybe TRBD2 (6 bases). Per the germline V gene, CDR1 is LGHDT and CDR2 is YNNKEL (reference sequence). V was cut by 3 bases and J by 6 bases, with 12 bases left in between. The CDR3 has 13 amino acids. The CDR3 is CASSQTRSSEQYF. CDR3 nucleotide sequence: TGTGCCAGCAGCCAGACTAGAAGTTCCGAGCAGTACTTC.